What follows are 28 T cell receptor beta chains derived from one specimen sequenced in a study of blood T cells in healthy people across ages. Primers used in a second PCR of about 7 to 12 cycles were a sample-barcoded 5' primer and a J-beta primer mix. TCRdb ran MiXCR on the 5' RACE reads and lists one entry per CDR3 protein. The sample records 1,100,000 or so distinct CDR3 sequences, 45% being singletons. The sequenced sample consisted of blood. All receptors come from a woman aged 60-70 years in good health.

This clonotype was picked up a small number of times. The CDR3 DNA sequence: TGTGCCGTTCGCTCTTTTGGGGCCAACGTCCTGACTTTC. Encoded protein: CAVRSFGANVLTF. The chain links TRBV27 to TRBJ2-6; D is unclear. V gave up 11 bases and J gave up 3 bases, with 11 bases separating them. Germline loops: CDR1 MNHEY, CDR2 SMNVEV (reference sequence). CDR3 length equals 13 residues.

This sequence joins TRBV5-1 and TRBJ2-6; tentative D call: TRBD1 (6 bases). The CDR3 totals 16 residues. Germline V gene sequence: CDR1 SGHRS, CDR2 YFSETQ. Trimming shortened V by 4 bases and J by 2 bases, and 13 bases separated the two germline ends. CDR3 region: CASSASRGAGANVLTF. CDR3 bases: TGCGCCAGCAGCGCGTCCAGGGGTGCTGGGGCCAACGTCCTGACTTTC.

The CDR3 loop is CASSSSGIYEQYF. CDR3 coding DNA: TGTGCCAGCAGTTCTTCAGGGATCTACGAGCAGTACTTC. The V gene is TRBV6-5, the J gene TRBJ2-7; D might be TRBD1 (5 bases). The V and J ends lost 4 bases and 3 bases respectively, with 10 bases between them. Germline V gene lookup returns CDR1 MNHEY and CDR2 SVGAGI. The length of the CDR3 is 13 residues.

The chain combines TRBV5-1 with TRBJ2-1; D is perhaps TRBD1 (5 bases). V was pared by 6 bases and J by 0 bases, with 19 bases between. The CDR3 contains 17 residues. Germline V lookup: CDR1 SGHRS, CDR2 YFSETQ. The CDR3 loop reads CASTLIPADISYNEQFF. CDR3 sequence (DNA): TGCGCCAGCACTTTGATCCCGGCGGACATCTCCTACAATGAGCAGTTCTTC.

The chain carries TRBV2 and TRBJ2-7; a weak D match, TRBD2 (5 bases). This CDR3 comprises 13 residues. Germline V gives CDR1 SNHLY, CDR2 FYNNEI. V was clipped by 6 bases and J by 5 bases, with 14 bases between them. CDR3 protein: CASRTTRRDEQYF. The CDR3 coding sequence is TGTGCCAGCAGGACTACAAGAAGGGACGAGCAGTACTTC.

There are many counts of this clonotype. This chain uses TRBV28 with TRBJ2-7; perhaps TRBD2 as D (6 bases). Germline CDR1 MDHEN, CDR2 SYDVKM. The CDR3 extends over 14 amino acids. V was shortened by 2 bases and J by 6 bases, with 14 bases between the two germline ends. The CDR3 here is CASSLVGGSGEQYF. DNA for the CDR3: TGTGCCAGCAGTTTAGTTGGGGGGTCAGGCGAGCAGTACTTC.

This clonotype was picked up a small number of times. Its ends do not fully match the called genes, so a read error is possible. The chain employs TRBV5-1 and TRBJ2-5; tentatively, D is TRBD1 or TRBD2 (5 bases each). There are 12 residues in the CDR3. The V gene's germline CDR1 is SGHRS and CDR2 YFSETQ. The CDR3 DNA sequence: TGCGCCAGCACGTATGGGGGAGAGGCCCAGTACTTC. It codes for CASTYGGEAQYF.

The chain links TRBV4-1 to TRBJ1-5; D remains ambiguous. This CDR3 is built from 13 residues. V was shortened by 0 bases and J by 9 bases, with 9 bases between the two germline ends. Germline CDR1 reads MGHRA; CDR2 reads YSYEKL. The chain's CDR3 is CASSQDHNRPQHF. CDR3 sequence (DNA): TGCGCCAGCAGCCAAGATCATAACAGGCCCCAGCATTTT.

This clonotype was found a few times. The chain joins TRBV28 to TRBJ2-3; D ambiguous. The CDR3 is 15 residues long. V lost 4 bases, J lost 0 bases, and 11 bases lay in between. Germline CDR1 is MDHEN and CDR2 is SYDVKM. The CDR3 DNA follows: TGTGCCAGCAGTTCCCGGGCGGACAGCACAGATACGCAGTATTTT. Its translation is CASSSRADSTDTQYF.

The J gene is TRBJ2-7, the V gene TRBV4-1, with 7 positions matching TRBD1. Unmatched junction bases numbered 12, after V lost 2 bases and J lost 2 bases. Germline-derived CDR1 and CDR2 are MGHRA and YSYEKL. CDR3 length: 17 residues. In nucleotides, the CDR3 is TGCGCCAGCAGCCAACAACACCGACCCGGGACAGCCTACGAGCAGTACTTC. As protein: CASSQQHRPGTAYEQYF.

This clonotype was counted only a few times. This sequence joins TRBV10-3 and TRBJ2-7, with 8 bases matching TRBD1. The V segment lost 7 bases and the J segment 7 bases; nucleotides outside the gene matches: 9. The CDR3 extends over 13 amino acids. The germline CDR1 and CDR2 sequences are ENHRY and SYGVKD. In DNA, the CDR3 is TGTGCCATCAACGCTGGACAGGGTATAGAGCAGTACTTC. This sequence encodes CAINAGQGIEQYF.

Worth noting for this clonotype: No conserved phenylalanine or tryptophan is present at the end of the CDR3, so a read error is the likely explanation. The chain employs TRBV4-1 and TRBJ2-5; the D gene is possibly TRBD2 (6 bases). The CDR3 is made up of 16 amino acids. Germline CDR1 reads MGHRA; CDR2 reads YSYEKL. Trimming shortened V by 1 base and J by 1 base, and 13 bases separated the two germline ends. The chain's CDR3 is CASSQGLEGPQETQYL. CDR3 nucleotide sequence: TGCGCCAGCAGCCAAGGGTTGGAGGGCCCCCAAGAGACCCAGTACCTC.

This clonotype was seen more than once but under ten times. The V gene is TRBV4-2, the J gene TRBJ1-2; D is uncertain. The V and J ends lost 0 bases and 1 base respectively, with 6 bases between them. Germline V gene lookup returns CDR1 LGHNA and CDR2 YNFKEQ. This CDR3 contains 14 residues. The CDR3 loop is CASSQDQVNYGYTF. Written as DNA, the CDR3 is TGTGCCAGCAGCCAAGATCAGGTTAACTATGGCTACACCTTC.

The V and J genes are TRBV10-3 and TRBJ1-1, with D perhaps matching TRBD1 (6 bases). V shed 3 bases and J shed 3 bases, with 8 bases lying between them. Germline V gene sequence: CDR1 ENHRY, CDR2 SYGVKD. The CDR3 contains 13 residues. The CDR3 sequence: CAISEGGDTEAFF. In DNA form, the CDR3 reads TGTGCCATCAGTGAAGGGGGGGACACTGAAGCTTTCTTT.

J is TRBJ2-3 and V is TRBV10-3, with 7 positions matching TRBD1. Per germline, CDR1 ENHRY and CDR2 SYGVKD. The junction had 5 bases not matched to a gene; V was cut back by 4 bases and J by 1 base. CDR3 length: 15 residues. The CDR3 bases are TGTGCCATCAGTGTAATAGACAGGGGCACAGATACGCAGTATTTT. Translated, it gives CAISVIDRGTDTQYF.

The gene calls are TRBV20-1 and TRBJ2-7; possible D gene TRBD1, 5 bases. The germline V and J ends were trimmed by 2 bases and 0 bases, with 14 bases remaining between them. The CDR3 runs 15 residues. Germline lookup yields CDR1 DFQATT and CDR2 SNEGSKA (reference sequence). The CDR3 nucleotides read TGCAGTGCTAGATCCCGTACCAGGGCCTCCTACGAGCAGTACTTC. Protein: CSARSRTRASYEQYF.

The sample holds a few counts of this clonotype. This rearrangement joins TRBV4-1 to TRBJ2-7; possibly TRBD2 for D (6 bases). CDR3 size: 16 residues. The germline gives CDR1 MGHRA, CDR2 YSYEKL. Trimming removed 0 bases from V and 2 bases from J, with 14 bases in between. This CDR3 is CASSQDVAGTPYEQYF. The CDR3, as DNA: TGCGCCAGCAGCCAAGATGTCGCGGGAACCCCCTACGAGCAGTACTTC.

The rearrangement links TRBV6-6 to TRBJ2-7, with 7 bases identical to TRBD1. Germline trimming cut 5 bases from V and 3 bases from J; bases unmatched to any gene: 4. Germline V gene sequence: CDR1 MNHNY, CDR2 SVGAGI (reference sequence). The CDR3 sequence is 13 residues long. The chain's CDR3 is CASSTTGSYEQYF. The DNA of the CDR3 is TGTGCCAGCAGTACGACAGGGAGCTACGAGCAGTACTTC.

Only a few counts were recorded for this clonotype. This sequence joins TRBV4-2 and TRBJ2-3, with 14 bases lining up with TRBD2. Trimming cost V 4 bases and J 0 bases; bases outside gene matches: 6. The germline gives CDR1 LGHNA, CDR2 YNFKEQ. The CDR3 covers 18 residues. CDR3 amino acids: CASSPGTSGGPSTDTQYF. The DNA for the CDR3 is TGTGCCAGCAGCCCCGGGACTAGCGGGGGTCCTAGCACAGATACGCAGTATTTT.

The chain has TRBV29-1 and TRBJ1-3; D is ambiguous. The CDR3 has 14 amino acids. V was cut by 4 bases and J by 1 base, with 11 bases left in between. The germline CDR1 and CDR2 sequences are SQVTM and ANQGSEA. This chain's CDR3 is CSVAVAGSGNTIYF. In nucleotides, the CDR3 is TGCAGCGTTGCGGTGGCGGGATCTGGAAACACCATATATTTT.

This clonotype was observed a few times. CDR3: CASSDRPNTEAFF. CDR3 bases: TGTGCCAGCAGTGACCGACCGAACACTGAAGCTTTCTTT. This chain joins TRBV6-4 and TRBJ1-1; D is undetermined. The CDR3 covers 13 residues. CDR1 is MRHNA and CDR2 is SNTAGT in the germline V gene. The ends were cut back, 2 bases at V and 1 base at J, with 5 bases in the middle.

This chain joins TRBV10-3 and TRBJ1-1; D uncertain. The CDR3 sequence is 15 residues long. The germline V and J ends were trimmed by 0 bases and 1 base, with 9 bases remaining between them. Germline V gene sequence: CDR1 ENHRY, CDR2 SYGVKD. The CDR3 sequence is CAISESGSANTEAFF. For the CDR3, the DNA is TGTGCCATCAGTGAGTCGGGAAGCGCGAACACTGAAGCTTTCTTT.

The CDR3 is CASSFWREGLDTQYF. In DNA, the CDR3 is TGTGCCAGCAGTTTCTGGCGGGAGGGCCTGGATACGCAGTATTTT. V is TRBV27 and J is TRBJ2-3; TRBD2 agrees at 9 bases. CDR3 length equals 15 residues. The V gene's germline CDR1 is MNHEY and CDR2 SMNVEV (reference sequence). V shed 3 bases, J shed 6 bases, and the junction held 7 bases outside the gene matches.

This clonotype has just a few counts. CDR3 residues: CATLTEYEQYF. The CDR3 region has the DNA TGTGCCACCTTGACCGAATATGAGCAGTACTTC. The chain carries TRBV28 and TRBJ2-7; D gene unclear. V was pared by 10 bases and J by 7 bases, with 14 bases between. This CDR3 is 11 amino acids long. The germline CDR1 and CDR2 sequences are MDHEN and SYDVKM.

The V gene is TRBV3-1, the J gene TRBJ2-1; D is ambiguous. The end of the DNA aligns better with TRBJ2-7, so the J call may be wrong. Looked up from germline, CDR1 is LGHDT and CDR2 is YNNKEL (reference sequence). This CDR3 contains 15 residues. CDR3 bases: TGTGCCAGCAGCCAACAGAGTCGCTCCTACAATGAGCAGTACTTC. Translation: CASSQQSRSYNEQYF.

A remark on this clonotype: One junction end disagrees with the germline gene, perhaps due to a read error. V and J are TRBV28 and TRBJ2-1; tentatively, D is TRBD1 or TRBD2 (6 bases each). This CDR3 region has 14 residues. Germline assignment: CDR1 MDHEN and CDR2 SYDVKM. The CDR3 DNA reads TGTGCCAGCAGCGGGGGCCGCTCCTACAACGAGCAGTTCTTC. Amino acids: CASSGGRSYNEQFF.

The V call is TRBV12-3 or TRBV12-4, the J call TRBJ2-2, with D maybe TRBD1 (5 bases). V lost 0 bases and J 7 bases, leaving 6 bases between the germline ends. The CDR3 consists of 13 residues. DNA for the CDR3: TGTGCCAGCAGTTTAGCGCAGGGCGGGGAGCTGTTTTTT. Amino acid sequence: CASSLAQGGELFF.

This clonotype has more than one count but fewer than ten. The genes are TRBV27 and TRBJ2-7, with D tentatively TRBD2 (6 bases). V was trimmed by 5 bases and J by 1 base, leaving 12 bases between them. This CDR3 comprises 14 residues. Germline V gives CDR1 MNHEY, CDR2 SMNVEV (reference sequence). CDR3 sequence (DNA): TGTGCCAGCAGTGCCCGGGGAGGTTCCTACGAGCAGTACTTC. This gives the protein CASSARGGSYEQYF.